The subject of this entry is one T cell receptor (beta chain). Its cognate antigen is unknown. Template switching created a universal primer site, and the cDNA included unique molecular identifiers. TCRdb recomputed calls from the 5' RACE reads with MiXCR, one row per CDR3 protein. Of about 690,000 distinct CDR3 sequences in the sample, 5.5% to 6.5% were seen once. Trimming cost V 3 bases and J 0 bases, with 12 bases left between them. This CDR3 has 16 residues. The data originate from a study of identical twins. Overall study findings and caveats: Conclusions were drawn cross-sectionally by statistical analysis, without following the same donors. Sequences that were out-of-frame, alpha and twin-shared displayed an excess of low generation probability. Whereas memory repertoires showed no such difference, abundant cord blood beta clonotypes carried fewer insertions.

The chain has TRBV12-3 or TRBV12-4 and TRBJ2-4; a possible D gene is TRBD2 (5 bases). The sample taken for sequencing was naive T cells sorted from blood. The TCR sequence derives from a man between 18 and 29 years old in good health. The chain's CDR3 is CASSFDPGLAKNIQYF. In DNA, the CDR3 is TGTGCCAGCAGTTTCGACCCCGGACTAGCCAAAAACATTCAGTACTTC.